The present TCR beta chain was sequenced within a study of blood T cell repertoires in COVID-19. Study as a whole: COVID-19 samples from acute and convalescent phases originated in the United States, Italy and Spain. In each case, the material was cDNA or gDNA derived from T cells, B-cell-depleted T cells, or PBMCs.

V lost 3 bases and J lost 10, with 13 bases in between. The CDR3 has 14 amino acids. The germline V gene has CDR1 KGHSH and CDR2 LQKENI. How the authors handled the data: Amplifying reference gene primers gave estimates of nucleated cell counts. Clones were sequenced by immunoSEQ multiplex PCR, and TCRdb holds only the in-frame ones, with some missing. That table furnishes V, J and clone size, whereas the DNA furnished D and trimming. Of under 80,000 clones listed, 75% to 90% are singletons. Sequenced input: peripheral blood. The chain couples TRBV18 to TRBJ1-6; TRBD1 is a possible D gene (6 bases). The origin of this receptor is a man in his 70s with active or convalescent COVID-19. CDR3 sequence reads: CASSPEGRGSPLHF. CDR3 bases: TGTGCCAGCTCACCTGAAGGCAGGGGATCACCCCTCCACTTT.